The clone carrying this T cell receptor beta chain was observed at least ten times. This entry is derived from a study of prognosis after radiotherapy for stage I lung cancer. Turning to the study itself: Enrolled patients were those with stage I non-small cell lung cancer, a group that was recruited between 2018 and early 2019. Newly diagnosed primary stage I lung tumors occurred in approximately 14 patients, and oligometastatic NSCLC after surgical resection of the primary tumor occurred in four to six. Seven patients had squamous cell carcinoma and eleven to twelve had adenocarcinoma.

A draw of around 6 milliliters of peripheral blood took place at each of two time points. Germline lookup yields CDR1 SEHNR and CDR2 FQNEAQ (reference sequence). Between the trimmed V and J ends, which lost 5 bases and 0 bases, there was a span of 10 bases. The CDR3 runs 15 residues. Genomic DNA provided the template from which TCR beta CDR3 was amplified by two-round multiplex PCR. Primers targeting each individual TRBV and TRBJ gene were applied in first-round PCR. One entry per CDR3 protein results from TCRdb running MiXCR on the multiplex PCR reads. Seen here are 15,000 to 20,000 distinct CDR3 sequences, approximately 25% observed once, and the top ten hold roughly 23%.

The receptor was derived from a donor older than 45 with non-small cell lung cancer. This chain connects TRBV7-9 to TRBJ1-4; D is unresolved. Specimen: PBMCs, collected before or after stereotactic body radiation therapy (not recorded which). This chain's CDR3 is CASSGRASTNEKLFF. For the CDR3, the DNA is TGTGCCAGCAGCGGACGGGCTTCAACTAATGAAAAACTGTTTTTT.